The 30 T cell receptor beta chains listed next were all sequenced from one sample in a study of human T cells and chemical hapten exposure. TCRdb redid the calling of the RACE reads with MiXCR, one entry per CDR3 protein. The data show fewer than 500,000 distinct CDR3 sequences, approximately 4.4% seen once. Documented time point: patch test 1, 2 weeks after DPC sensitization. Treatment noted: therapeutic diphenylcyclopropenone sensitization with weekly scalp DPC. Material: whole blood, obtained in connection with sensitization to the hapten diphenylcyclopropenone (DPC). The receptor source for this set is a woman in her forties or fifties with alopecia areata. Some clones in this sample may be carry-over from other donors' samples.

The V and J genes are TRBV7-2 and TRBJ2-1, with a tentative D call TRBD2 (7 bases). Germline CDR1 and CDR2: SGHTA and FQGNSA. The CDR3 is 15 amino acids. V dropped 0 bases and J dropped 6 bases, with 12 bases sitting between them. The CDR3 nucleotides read TGTGCCAGCAGCTTAGCACAGGGAGGGGCCAATGAGCAGTTCTTC. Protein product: CASSLAQGGANEQFF.

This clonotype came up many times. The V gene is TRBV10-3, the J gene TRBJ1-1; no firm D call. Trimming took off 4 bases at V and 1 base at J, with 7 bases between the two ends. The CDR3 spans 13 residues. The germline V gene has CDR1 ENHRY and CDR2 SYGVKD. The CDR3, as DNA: TGTGCCATCAGTGGGGCAGCGAACACTGAAGCTTTCTTT. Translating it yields CAISGAANTEAFF.

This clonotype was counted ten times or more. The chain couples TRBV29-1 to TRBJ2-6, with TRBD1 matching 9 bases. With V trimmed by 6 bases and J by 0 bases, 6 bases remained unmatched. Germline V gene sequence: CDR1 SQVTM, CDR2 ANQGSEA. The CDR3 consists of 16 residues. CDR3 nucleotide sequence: TGCAGCGTCGAGGGGGACAGGGACTCTGGGGCCAACGTCCTGACTTTC. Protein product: CSVEGDRDSGANVLTF.

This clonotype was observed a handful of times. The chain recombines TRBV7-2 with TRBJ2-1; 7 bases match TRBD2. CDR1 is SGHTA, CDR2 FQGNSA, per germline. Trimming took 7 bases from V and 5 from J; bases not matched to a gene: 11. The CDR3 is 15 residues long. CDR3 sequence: CASTLGRAQDNEQFF. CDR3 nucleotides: TGTGCCAGCACTTTGGGGAGGGCTCAGGACAATGAGCAGTTCTTC.

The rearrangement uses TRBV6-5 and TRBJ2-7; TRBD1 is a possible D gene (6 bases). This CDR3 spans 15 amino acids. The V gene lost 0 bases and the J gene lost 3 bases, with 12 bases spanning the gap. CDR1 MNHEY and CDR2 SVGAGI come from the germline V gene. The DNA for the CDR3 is TGTGCCAGCAGTTACTCGTCTGGACAGTACTACGAGCAGTACTTC. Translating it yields CASSYSSGQYYEQYF.

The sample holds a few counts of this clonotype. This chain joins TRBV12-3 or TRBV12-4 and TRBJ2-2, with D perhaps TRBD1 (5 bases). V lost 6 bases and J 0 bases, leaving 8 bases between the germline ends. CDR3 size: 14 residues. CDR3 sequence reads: CASRADTNTGELFF. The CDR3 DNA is TGTGCCAGCAGGGCGGACACGAACACCGGGGAGCTGTTTTTT.

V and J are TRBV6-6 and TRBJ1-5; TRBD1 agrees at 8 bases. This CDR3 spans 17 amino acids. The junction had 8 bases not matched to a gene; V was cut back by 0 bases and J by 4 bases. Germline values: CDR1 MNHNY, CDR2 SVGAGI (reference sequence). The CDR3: CASSYSGQGRANQPQHF. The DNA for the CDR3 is TGTGCCAGCAGTTACTCCGGACAGGGAAGGGCGAATCAGCCCCAGCATTTT.

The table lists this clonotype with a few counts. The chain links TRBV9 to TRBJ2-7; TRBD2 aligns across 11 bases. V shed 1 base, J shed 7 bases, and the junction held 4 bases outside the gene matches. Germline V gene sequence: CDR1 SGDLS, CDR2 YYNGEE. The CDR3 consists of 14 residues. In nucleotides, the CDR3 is TGTGCCAGCAGCGTAACTAGCGGGAGCCGGGAGCAGTACTTC. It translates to CASSVTSGSREQYF.

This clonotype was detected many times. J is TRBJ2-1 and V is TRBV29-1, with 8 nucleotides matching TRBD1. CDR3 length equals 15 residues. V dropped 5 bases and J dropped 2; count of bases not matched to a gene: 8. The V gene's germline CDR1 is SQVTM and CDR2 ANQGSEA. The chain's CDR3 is CSVRSTGETYNEQFF. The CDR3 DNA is TGCAGCGTTAGGTCGACAGGGGAGACCTACAATGAGCAGTTCTTC.

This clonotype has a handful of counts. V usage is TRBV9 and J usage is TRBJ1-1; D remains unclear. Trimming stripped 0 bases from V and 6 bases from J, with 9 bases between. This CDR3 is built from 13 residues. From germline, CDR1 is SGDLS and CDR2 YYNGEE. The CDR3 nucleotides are TGTGCCAGCAGCGTAGGAGGGTACGCTGAAGCTTTCTTT. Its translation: CASSVGGYAEAFF.

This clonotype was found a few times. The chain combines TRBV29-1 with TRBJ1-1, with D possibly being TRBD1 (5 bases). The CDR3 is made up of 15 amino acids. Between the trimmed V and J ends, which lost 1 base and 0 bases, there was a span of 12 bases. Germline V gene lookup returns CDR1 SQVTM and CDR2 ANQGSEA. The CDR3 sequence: CSVEGPGVMNTEAFF. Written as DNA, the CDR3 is TGCAGCGTTGAAGGACCGGGGGTTATGAACACTGAAGCTTTCTTT.

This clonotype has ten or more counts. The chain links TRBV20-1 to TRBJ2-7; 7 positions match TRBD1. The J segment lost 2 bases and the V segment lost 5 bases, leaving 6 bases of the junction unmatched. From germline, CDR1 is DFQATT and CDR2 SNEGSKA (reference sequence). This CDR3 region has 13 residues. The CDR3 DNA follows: TGCAGTGCTCTCCGGGACAGTCCCTACGAGCAGTACTTC. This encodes CSALRDSPYEQYF.

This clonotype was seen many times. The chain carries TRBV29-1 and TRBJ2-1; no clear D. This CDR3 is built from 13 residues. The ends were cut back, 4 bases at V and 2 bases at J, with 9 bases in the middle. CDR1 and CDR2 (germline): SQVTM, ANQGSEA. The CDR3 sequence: CSVAYGPYNEQFF. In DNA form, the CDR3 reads TGCAGCGTTGCTTACGGGCCCTACAATGAGCAGTTCTTC.

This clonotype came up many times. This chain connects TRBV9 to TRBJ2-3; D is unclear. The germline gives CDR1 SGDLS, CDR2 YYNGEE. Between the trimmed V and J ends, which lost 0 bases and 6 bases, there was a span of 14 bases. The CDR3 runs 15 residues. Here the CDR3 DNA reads TGTGCCAGCAGCGTAGCTACGGGCCTGGAGGATACGCAGTATTTT. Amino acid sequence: CASSVATGLEDTQYF.

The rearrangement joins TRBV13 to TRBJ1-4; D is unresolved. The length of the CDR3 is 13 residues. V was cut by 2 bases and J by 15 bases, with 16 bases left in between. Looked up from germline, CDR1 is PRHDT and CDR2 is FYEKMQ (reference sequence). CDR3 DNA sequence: TGTGCCAGCAGCTTATCCCCCCGGCAGAGGGTGTTTTTT. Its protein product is CASSLSPRQRVFF.

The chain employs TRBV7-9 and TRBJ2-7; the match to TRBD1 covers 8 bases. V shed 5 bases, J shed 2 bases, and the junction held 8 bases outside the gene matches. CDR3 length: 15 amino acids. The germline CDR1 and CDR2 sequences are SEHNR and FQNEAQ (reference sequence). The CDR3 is CASSRRTGNTYEQYF. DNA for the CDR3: TGTGCCAGCAGCCGACGGACAGGGAATACCTACGAGCAGTACTTC.

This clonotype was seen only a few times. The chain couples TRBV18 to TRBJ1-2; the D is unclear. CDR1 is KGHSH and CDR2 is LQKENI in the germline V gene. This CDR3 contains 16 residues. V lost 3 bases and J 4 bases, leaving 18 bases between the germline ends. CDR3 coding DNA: TGTGCCAGCTCACCGAGCGAAGGATCTGTGATCTATGGCTACACCTTC. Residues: CASSPSEGSVIYGYTF.

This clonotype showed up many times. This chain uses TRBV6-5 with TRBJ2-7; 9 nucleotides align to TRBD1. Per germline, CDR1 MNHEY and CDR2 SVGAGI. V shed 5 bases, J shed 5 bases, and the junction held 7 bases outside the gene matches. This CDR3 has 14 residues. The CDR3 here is CASSQGQGRNEQYF. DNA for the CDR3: TGTGCCAGCAGTCAGGGACAGGGCAGGAACGAGCAGTACTTC.

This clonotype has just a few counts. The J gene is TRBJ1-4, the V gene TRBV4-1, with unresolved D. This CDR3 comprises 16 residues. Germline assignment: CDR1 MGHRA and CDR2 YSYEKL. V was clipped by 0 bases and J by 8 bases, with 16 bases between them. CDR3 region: CASSQEGRTIAEKLFF. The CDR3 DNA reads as TGCGCCAGCAGCCAAGAGGGGAGGACGATTGCGGAAAAACTGTTTTTT.

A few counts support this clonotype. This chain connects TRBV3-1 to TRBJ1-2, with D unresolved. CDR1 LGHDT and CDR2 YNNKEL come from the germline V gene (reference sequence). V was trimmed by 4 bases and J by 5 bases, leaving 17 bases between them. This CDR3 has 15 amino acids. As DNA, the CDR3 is TGTGCCAGCAGCCCTAAAAGCTTCTCAGTATATGGCTACACCTTC. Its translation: CASSPKSFSVYGYTF.

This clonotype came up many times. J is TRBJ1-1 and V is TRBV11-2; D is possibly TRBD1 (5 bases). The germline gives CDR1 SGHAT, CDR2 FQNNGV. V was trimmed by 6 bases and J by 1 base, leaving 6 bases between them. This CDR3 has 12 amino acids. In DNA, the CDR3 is TGTGCCAGCAGACAGGCGAACACTGAAGCTTTCTTT. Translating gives CASRQANTEAFF.

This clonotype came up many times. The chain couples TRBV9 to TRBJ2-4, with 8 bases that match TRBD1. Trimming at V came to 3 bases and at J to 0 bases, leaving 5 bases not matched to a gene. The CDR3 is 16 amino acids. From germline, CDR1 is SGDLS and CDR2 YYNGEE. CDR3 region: CASSGGQDLAKNIQYF. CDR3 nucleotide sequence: TGTGCCAGCAGCGGGGGACAGGACCTAGCCAAAAACATTCAGTACTTC.

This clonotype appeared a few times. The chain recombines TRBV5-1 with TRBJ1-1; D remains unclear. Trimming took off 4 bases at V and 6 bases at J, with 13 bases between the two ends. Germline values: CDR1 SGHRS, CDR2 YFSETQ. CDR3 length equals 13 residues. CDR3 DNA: TGCGCCAGCAGCAGGACGGTGAGCCCTGAAGCTTTCTTT. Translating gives CASSRTVSPEAFF.

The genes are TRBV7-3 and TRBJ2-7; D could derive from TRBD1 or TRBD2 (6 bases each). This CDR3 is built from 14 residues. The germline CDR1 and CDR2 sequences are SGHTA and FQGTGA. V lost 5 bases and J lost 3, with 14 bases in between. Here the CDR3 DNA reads TGTGCCAGCAGCGCCGGAGGGGGAAGCTACGAGCAGTACTTC. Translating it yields CASSAGGGSYEQYF.

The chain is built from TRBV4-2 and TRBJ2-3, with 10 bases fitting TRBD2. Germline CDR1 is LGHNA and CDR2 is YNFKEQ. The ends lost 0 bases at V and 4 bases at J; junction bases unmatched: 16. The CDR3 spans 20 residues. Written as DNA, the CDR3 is TGTGCCAGCAGCCAAGAATTGGCCAGCGGGGGGGCGGCGTCCGCAGATACGCAGTATTTT. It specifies CASSQELASGGAASADTQYF.

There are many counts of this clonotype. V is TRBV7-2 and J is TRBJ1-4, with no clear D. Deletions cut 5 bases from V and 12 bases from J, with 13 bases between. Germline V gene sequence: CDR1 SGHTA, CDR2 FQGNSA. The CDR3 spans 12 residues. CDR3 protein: CASSRRRSELFF. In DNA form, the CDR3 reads TGTGCCAGCAGCCGGCGGCGGTCCGAACTGTTTTTT.

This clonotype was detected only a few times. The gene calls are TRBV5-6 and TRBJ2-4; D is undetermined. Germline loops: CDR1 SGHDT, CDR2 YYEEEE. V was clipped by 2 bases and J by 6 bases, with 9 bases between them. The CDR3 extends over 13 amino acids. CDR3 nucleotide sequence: TGTGCCAGCAGCTTTGCCAACGCAAACATTCAGTACTTC. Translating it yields CASSFANANIQYF.

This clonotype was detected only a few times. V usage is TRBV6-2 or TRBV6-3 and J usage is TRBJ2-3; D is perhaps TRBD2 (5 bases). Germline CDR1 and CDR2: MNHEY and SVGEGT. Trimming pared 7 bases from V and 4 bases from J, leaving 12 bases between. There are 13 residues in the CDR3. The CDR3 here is CASNGLRPDTQYF. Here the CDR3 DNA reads TGTGCCAGCAACGGACTCCGCCCAGATACGCAGTATTTT.

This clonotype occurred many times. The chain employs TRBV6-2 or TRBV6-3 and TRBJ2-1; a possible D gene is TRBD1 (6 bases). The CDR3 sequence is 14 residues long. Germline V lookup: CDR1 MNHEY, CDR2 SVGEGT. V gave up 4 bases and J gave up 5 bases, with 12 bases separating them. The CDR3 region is CASSFTTGNNEQFF. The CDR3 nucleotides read TGTGCCAGCAGTTTCACTACAGGGAACAATGAGCAGTTCTTC.

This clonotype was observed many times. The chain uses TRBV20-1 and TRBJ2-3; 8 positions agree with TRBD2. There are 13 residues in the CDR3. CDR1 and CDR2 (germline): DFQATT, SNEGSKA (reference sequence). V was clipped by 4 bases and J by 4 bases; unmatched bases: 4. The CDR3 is CSATRGGPDTQYF. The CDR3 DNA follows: TGCAGTGCTACACGGGGGGGTCCAGATACGCAGTATTTT.